This note documents a single TCR beta chain sequence. What it binds is unknown. The investigators amplified TCR beta CDR3 regions from RNA transcripts. HTBI primers were used for first-round RT-PCR of the TCR CDR3. From the multiplex PCR reads, TCRdb called clonotypes with MiXCR, one entry per CDR3 protein. The top ten clones hold around 16% of a sample with about 350,000 distinct CDR3 sequences, 15% to 20% of them seen once. Each ophthalmopathy patient scored at least 3 on the Clinical Activity Score and at least 4 on NOSPECS grade, with duration under 3 months. Uncontrolled infection, other autoimmune disease, pregnancy or lactation excluded patients. This sample was taken from a study of T cells in Graves' hyperthyroidism and ophthalmopathy. In the study overall: Peripheral blood was acquired at first diagnosis, ahead of any therapy whatsoever.

General study results and limits: Ophthalmopathy was told apart from stable hyperthyroidism by a 13 V-J model.

Sequenced material: blood. This sequence originates from a woman between 40 and 55 years old with Graves' ophthalmopathy.

The CDR3 protein is CASTTAGAWYEQYF. The CDR3 DNA is TGTGCCAGCACCACGGCGGGGGCATGGTACGAGCAGTACTTC. The rearrangement joins TRBV6-2 or TRBV6-3 to TRBJ2-7; tentatively, D is TRBD2 (7 bases). This CDR3 has 14 residues. With 7 bases removed from V and 4 bases from J, the gap between germline ends came to 17 bases. Germline-derived CDR1 and CDR2 are MNHEY and SVGEGT.